This T cell receptor (beta chain) emerged from a study of T cells in Graves' hyperthyroidism and ophthalmopathy. Findings and caveats of the study: A median 6.5 months before onset, the model predicted ophthalmopathy.

There are many counts of this clonotype. Antigen specificity is unknown. Diagnosis rested on symptoms, serum thyroxine and TRAb, thyroid ultrasound, and orbital computed tomography. Fresh peripheral blood, about 10 ml of it, supplied the PBMCs. RNA transcripts provided the source from which TCR beta CDR3 regions were amplified. The HTBI primer set served for first-round RT-PCR of the TCR CDR3. Using its own MiXCR run on the multiplex PCR reads, TCRdb lists one record per CDR3 protein. The table lists some 300,000 distinct CDR3 sequences, approximately 13% of them singletons. Sequenced input: blood. The receptor comes from a middle-aged woman with Graves' hyperthyroidism.

The CDR3 DNA sequence: TGTGCCAGCAGCCATAAATCGGCGGGAGGCAGGAACAATGAGCAGTTCTTC. Translating gives CASSHKSAGGRNNEQFF. The V and J genes are TRBV7-9 and TRBJ2-1; 8 bases align to TRBD2. This CDR3 is 17 amino acids long. Germline V gene lookup returns CDR1 SEHNR and CDR2 FQNEAQ (reference sequence). Losses at the gene ends were 5 bases for V and 5 bases for J; bases not matched to a gene: 14. The full variable domain, completed using reference TRBV7-9 and TRBJ2-1, is DTGVSQNPRHKITKRGQNVTFRCDPISEHNRLYWYRQTLGQGPEFLTYFQNEAQLEKSRLLSDRFSAERPKGSFSTLEIQRTEQGDSAMYLCASSHKSAGGRNNEQFFGPGTRLTVL.